The 27 T cell receptor beta chains below come from one sample, sequenced in a study of T cells expressing NK-cell markers. TCRdb processed the 5' RACE reads again and assigns one entry to each CDR3 protein, with no DNA. The sample data list 150,000 to 200,000 distinct CDR3 sequences. The sequencing input was blood T cells: a sorted CD56 or NKG2C T cell subset, CD4+ or CD8+ T cells, or bulk PBMC T cells (not recorded which). All receptors come from a woman aged 18 to 69 in good health.

This sequence joins TRBV28 and TRBJ1-5. Per the germline V gene, CDR1 is MDHEN and CDR2 is SYDVKM. CDR3 length: 12 amino acids. The CDR3 sequence: CASSPNNQPQHF.

The chain is built from TRBV5-1 and TRBJ1-3. Germline loops: CDR1 SGHRS, CDR2 YFSETQ. The CDR3 has 14 residues. CDR3 in amino acids: CASSLAARGNTIYF. The complete variable domain, with remaining parts taken from reference TRBV5-1 and TRBJ1-3, reads KAGVTQTPRYLIKTRGQQVTLSCSPISGHRSVSWYQQTPGQGLQFLFEYFSETQRNKGNFPGRFSGRQFSNSRSEMNVSTLELGDSALYLCASSLAARGNTIYFGEGSWLTVV.

CDR3 region: CASSTRTRKEDTQYF. V usage is TRBV7-7 and J usage is TRBJ2-3; the TRBD2 assignment by TCRdb is unverifiable without DNA. The CDR3 consists of 15 residues. Germline assignment: CDR1 SSHAT and CDR2 FNYEAQ (reference sequence).

V is TRBV3-1 and J is TRBJ2-5. Per germline, CDR1 LGHDT and CDR2 YNNKEL (reference sequence). The CDR3 extends over 12 amino acids. The CDR3 loop is CASSQNTGTQYF.

J is TRBJ2-3 and V is TRBV12-3 or TRBV12-4; no DNA is available, so the TRBD1 call from TCRdb remains unchecked. There are 14 residues in the CDR3. This CDR3 reads CASSSQGLGDTQYF.

The rearrangement joins TRBV5-5 to TRBJ2-5. This CDR3 is built from 13 residues. Germline CDR1 SGHKS, CDR2 YYEKEE (reference sequence). CDR3 sequence reads: CASQGQTGETQYF.

The chain uses TRBV27 and TRBJ1-6; TCRdb's D call of TRBD1 is untestable without DNA. CDR3 length equals 16 residues. Germline V gene sequence: CDR1 MNHEY, CDR2 SMNVEV (reference sequence). CDR3 sequence reads: CASSLWSGTGTSPLHF.

The CDR3 protein is CASSTGQGGRETQYF. The V and J genes are TRBV7-9 and TRBJ2-5; the TCRdb call, TRBD1, lacks DNA for checking. Germline assignment: CDR1 SEHNR and CDR2 FQNEAQ (reference sequence). This CDR3 contains 15 residues.

The V call is TRBV5-1, the J call TRBJ2-3; TCRdb proposes TRBD1, but this gene call is untestable without DNA. Germline values: CDR1 SGHRS, CDR2 YFSETQ. The CDR3 sequence is 16 residues long. CDR3 sequence reads: CASSTTGQGQPDTQYF.

This chain links TRBV6-1 with TRBJ2-7; TCRdb selects TRBD1, and the lack of DNA leaves this call unchecked. CDR1 is MNHNS, CDR2 SASEGT, per germline. CDR3 length: 12 residues. The CDR3 sequence: CASIRGDYEQYF.

This chain links TRBV7-8 with TRBJ2-7; TCRdb outputs TRBD1, but without DNA this stays unchecked. Per the germline V gene, CDR1 is SGHVS and CDR2 is FQNEAQ. This CDR3 has 14 residues. The CDR3 reads CASSVGTGVYEQYF. Full variable domain (outside the CDR3, taken from reference TRBV7-8 and TRBJ2-7): GAGVSQSPRYKVAKRGQDVALRCDPISGHVSLFWYQQALGQGPEFLTYFQNEAQLDKSGLPSDRFFAERPEGSVSTLKIQRTQQEDSAVYLCASSVGTGVYEQYFGPGTRLTVT.

The CDR3 protein is CASSPLGGSNQPQHF. The chain has TRBV5-1 and TRBJ1-5; TCRdb selects TRBD1, and the lack of DNA leaves this call unchecked. The CDR3 spans 15 residues. Germline CDR1 and CDR2: SGHRS and YFSETQ.

This sequence joins TRBV5-1 and TRBJ2-1; the TRBD2 assignment by TCRdb is unverifiable without DNA. Germline CDR1 reads SGHRS; CDR2 reads YFSETQ. The CDR3 runs 18 residues. The CDR3 loop is CASSRLGLAGGSYNEQFF.

The chain combines TRBV28 with TRBJ2-3; the TCRdb D gene call, TRBD1, has no DNA to confirm it. CDR1 is MDHEN and CDR2 is SYDVKM in the germline V gene. The CDR3 has 15 residues. The CDR3 here is CASSPHGTGADTQYF.

This chain links TRBV12-3 or TRBV12-4 with TRBJ1-6. CDR3 size: 13 residues. CDR3 loop: CASSSGYNSPLHF.

This chain joins TRBV4-1 and TRBJ2-1; TCRdb reports TRBD1, a call that lacks DNA to check it against. The V gene's germline CDR1 is MGHRA and CDR2 YSYEKL. The CDR3 sequence is 16 residues long. CDR3 sequence reads: CASSHPQASIYNEQFF.

This chain joins TRBV10-3 and TRBJ1-3. The CDR3 has 15 amino acids. Looked up from germline, CDR1 is ENHRY and CDR2 is SYGVKD. The CDR3 region is CAISDQTDSGNTIYF.

The V call is TRBV5-1, the J call TRBJ2-1; as DNA is missing, the TRBD2 call by TCRdb cannot be tested. Germline CDR1 reads SGHRS; CDR2 reads YFSETQ. CDR3 size: 17 residues. CDR3 protein: CASSLAALAVGYNEQFF. The variable domain in full, with the rest retrieved from reference TRBV5-1 and TRBJ2-1, is KAGVTQTPRYLIKTRGQQVTLSCSPISGHRSVSWYQQTPGQGLQFLFEYFSETQRNKGNFPGRFSGRQFSNSRSEMNVSTLELGDSALYLCASSLAALAVGYNEQFFGPGTRLTVL.

The chain carries TRBV20-1 and TRBJ1-5. CDR1 and CDR2 (germline): DFQATT, SNEGSKA (reference sequence). The CDR3 contains 15 residues. The CDR3: CSAGLTGLAGGAQHF.

The J gene is TRBJ2-5, the V gene TRBV6-1. The CDR3 length is 14 residues. Germline V gene lookup returns CDR1 MNHNS and CDR2 SASEGT. CDR3 residues: CASMSIERQETQYF.

This sequence joins TRBV5-1 and TRBJ1-2; TCRdb names TRBD1, which stays unverified in the absence of DNA. The CDR3 runs to 14 residues. Germline-derived CDR1 and CDR2 are SGHRS and YFSETQ. This CDR3 reads CASSISGGNDGYTF.

The rearrangement uses TRBV5-1 and TRBJ1-1; TCRdb reports TRBD1, a call that lacks DNA to check it against. CDR3 length: 14 amino acids. CDR1 is SGHRS and CDR2 is YFSETQ in the germline V gene. The chain's CDR3 is CASTTGGGRTEAFF.

The chain recombines TRBV14 with TRBJ1-2. The CDR3 contains 12 residues. The germline V gene has CDR1 SGHDN and CDR2 FVKESK. CDR3 in amino acids: CASSQQNYGYTF.

The chain has TRBV7-2 and TRBJ2-6; TCRdb's assignment of TRBD1 cannot be checked, as there is no DNA. Germline CDR1 reads SGHTA; CDR2 reads FQGNSA. This CDR3 comprises 15 residues. The CDR3 protein is CASSQHRAGANVLTF. The full variable domain, rest sourced from reference TRBV7-2 and TRBJ2-6, is GAGVSQSPSNKVTEKGKDVELRCDPISGHTALYWYRQSLGQGLEFLIYFQGNSAPDKSGLPSDRFSAERTGGSVSTLTIQRTQQEDSAVYLCASSQHRAGANVLTFGAGSRLTVL.

This rearrangement joins TRBV20-1 to TRBJ2-1; TCRdb returns TRBD2, unconfirmable since there is no DNA. Germline V gene data show CDR1 as DFQATT and CDR2 as SNEGSKA (reference sequence). The CDR3 covers 17 residues. The CDR3 sequence is CSASGTSGSSSYNEQFF.

The chain couples TRBV7-2 to TRBJ1-1; TCRdb's D call of TRBD1 is untestable without DNA. Germline CDR1 is SGHTA and CDR2 is FQGNSA. CDR3 length: 15 amino acids. CDR3 region: CASSWDRGLVTEAFF.

V gene TRBV30 combines with J gene TRBJ2-1; TCRdb's assignment of TRBD1 cannot be checked, as there is no DNA. Germline assignment: CDR1 GTSNPN and CDR2 SVGIG (reference sequence). The CDR3 is made up of 14 amino acids. The CDR3 sequence: CAWGGPHSYNEQFF. Combining the CDR3 with reference TRBV30 and TRBJ2-1 gives the whole variable domain SQTIHQWPATLVQPVGSPLSLECTVEGTSNPNLYWYRQAAGRGLQLLFYSVGIGQISSEVPQNLSASRPQDRQFILSSKKLLLSDSGFYLCAWGGPHSYNEQFFGPGTRLTVL.